The present T cell receptor beta chain was sequenced within a study of T cells in Graves' hyperthyroidism and ophthalmopathy. Background on the study: Blood from the periphery was taken at initial diagnosis, before any treatment. General study findings and limits: Blood held most thyroid clonotypes expanded above 0.001 frequency.

Exclusion of patients followed from uncontrolled infection, other autoimmune disease, pregnancy or lactation. This clonotype was recorded a few times. Its antigen remains unidentified. RNA transcripts gave rise to amplified TCR beta CDR3 regions. A set of HTBI primers served as the primers for a first-round RT-PCR of the TCR CDR3. From the multiplex PCR reads, TCRdb called clonotypes with MiXCR, one entry per CDR3 protein. The sample holds hundreds of thousands of distinct CDR3 sequences; 15% to 20% are singletons and the top ten take around 50%. The TCR comes from a man aged 35 to 55 with Graves' ophthalmopathy. Specimen: blood.

The CDR3 sequence: CASTGANTGELFF. As DNA, the CDR3 is TGTGCCAGCACGGGCGCGAACACCGGGGAGCTGTTTTTT. The V gene is TRBV28, the J gene TRBJ2-2; no firm D call. V was pared by 7 bases and J by 0 bases, with 6 bases between. Germline V gene lookup returns CDR1 MDHEN and CDR2 SYDVKM. The CDR3 consists of 13 residues.